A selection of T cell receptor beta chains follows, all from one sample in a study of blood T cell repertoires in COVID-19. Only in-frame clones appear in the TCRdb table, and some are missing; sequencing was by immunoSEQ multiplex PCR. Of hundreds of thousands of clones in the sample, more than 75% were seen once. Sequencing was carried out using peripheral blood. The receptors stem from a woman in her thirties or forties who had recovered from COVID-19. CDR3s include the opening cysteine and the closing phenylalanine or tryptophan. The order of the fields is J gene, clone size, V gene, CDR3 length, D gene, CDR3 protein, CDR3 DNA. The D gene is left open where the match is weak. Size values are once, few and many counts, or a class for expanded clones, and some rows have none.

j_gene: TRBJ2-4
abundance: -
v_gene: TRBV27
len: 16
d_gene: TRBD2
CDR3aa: CASSPSSGGAKNIQYF
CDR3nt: TGTGCCAGCAGCCCGTCGAGCGGGGGGGCCAAAAACATTCAGTACTTC

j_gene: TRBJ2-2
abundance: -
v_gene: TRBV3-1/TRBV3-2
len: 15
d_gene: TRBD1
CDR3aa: CASSQWDRTTGELFF
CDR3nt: TGTGCCAGCAGCCAATGGGACAGGACCACCGGGGAGCTGTTTTTT

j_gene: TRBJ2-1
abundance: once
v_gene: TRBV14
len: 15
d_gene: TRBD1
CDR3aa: CASSQYRDRVNEQFF
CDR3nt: TGTGCCAGCAGCCAATACCGGGACAGGGTCAATGAGCAGTTCTTC

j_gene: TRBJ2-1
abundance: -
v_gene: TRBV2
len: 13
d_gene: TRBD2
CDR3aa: CASTSGGYNEQFF
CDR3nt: TGTGCCAGCACTAGCGGGGGTTACAATGAGCAGTTCTTC

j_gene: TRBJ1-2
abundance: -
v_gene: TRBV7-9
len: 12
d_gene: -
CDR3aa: CASSFSQNGYTF
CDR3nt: TGTGCCAGCAGCTTCAGTCAAAACGGCTACACCTTC

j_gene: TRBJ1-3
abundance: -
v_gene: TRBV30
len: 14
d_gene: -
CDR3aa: CASSTNFSGNTIYF
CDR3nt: TGTGCCTCCTCCACTAATTTCTCTGGAAACACCATATATTTT

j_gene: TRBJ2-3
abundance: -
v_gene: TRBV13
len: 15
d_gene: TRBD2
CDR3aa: CASSLTSGGTDTQYF
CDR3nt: TGTGCCAGCAGCTTGACTAGCGGGGGAACAGATACGCAGTATTTT

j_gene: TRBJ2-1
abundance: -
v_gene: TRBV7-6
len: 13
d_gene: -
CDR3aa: CASSLRRGDEQFF
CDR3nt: TGTGCCAGCAGCTTGAGGAGGGGCGATGAGCAGTTCTTC

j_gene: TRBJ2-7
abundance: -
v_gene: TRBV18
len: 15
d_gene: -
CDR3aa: CASSPEPASSYEQYF
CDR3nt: TGTGCCAGCTCACCGGAGCCGGCTAGCTCCTACGAGCAGTACTTC

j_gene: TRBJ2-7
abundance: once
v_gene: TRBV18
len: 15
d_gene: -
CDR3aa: CASSPISASSYEQYF
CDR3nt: TGTGCCAGCTCACCAATTAGCGCAAGCTCCTACGAGCAGTACTTC

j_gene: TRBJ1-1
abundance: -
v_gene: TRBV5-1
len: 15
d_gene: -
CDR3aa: CASSLEAQGITEAFF
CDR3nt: TGCGCCAGCAGCTTGGAAGCGCAGGGTATTACTGAAGCTTTCTTT

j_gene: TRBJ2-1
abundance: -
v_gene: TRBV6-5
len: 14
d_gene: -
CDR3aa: CATEIQPFNNEQFF
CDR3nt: TGTGCCACCGAAATACAGCCCTTCAACAATGAGCAGTTCTTC

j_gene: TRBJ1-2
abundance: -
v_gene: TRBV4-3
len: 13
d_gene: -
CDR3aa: CASSHSTPYGYTF
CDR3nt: TGCGCCAGCAGCCACTCTACCCCCTATGGCTACACCTTC

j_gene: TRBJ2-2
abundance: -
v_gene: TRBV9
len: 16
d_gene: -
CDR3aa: CASSARDGLFTGELFF
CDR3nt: TGTGCCAGCAGCGCCCGCGACGGACTTTTCACCGGGGAGCTGTTTTTT

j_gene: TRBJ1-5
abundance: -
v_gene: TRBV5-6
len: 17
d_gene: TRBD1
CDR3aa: CASSPGTGGQGNQPQHF
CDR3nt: TGTGCCAGCAGCCCCGGGACAGGGGGTCAAGGCAATCAGCCCCAGCATTTT

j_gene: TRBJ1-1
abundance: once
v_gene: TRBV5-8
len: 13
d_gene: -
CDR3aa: CASSLVMNTEAFF
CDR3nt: TGTGCCAGCAGCTTGGTAATGAACACTGAAGCTTTCTTT

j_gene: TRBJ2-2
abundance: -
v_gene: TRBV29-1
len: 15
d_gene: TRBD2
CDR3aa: CSVHTSGKSPGELFF
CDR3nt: TGCAGCGTTCATACTAGCGGGAAAAGCCCCGGGGAGCTGTTTTTT

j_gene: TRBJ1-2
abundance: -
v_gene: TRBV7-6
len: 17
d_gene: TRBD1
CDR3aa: CASSSRDRGSANYGYTF
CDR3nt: TGTGCCAGCAGCTCCCGGGACAGGGGCTCGGCTAACTATGGCTACACCTTC

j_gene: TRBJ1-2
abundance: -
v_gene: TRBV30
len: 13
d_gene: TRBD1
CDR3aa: CAWSPGGYYGYTF
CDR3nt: TGTGCCTGGAGTCCAGGGGGCTACTATGGCTACACCTTC

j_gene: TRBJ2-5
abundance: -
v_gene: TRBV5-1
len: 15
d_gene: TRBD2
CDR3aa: CASSSGSGGQETQYF
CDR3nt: TGCGCCAGCAGCTCTGGTAGCGGGGGGCAAGAGACCCAGTACTTC

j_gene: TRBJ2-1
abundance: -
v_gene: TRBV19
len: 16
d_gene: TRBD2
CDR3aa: CASQRAGSHSYNEQFF
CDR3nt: TGTGCCAGTCAGAGAGCGGGGTCTCACTCCTACAATGAGCAGTTCTTC

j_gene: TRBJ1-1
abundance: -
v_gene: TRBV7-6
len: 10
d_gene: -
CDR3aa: CASSLTEAFF
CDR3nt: TGTGCCAGCAGCCTGACAGAAGCTTTCTTT

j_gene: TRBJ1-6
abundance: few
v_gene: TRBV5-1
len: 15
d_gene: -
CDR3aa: CASSSEDRYNSPLHF
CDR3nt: TGCGCCAGCAGCTCCGAGGACAGATATAATTCACCCCTCCACTTT

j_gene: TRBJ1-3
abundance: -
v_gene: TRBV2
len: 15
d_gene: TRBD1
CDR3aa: CASRLGQGSGNTIYF
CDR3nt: TGTGCCAGCAGGTTGGGACAGGGGTCTGGAAACACCATATATTTT

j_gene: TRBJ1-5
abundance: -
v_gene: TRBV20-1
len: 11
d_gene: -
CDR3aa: CSARADQPQHF
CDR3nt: TGCAGTGCTAGAGCAGATCAGCCCCAGCATTTT

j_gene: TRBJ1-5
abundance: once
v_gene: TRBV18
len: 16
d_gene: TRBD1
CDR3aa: CASSPGTGSSNQPQHF
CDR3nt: TGTGCCAGCTCACCAGGGACAGGGTCTAGCAATCAGCCCCAGCATTTT

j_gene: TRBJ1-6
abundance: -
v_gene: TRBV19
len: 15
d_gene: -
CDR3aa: CASSIHSSGLTPLHF
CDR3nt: TGTGCCAGTAGTATACATAGCTCCGGTTTAACACCCCTCCACTTT

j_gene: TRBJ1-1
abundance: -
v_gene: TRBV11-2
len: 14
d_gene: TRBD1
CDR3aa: CASSVGQGGSEAFF
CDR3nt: TGTGCCAGCAGCGTTGGACAGGGCGGGAGCGAAGCTTTCTTT

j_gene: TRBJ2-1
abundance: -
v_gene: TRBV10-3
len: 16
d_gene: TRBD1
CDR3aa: CAISEVEGQGNNEQFF
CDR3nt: TGTGCCATCAGTGAGGTTGAGGGACAGGGTAACAATGAGCAGTTCTTC

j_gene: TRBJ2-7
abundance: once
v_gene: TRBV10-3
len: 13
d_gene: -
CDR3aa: CAISERTRYEQYF
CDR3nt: TGTGCCATCAGTGAGAGGACAAGATACGAGCAGTACTTC

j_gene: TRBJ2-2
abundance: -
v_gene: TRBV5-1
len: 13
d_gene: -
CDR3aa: CASSLDNVGELFF
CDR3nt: TGCGCCAGCAGCTTGGACAATGTTGGGGAGCTGTTTTTT

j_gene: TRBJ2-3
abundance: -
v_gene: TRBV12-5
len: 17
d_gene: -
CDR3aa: CASGWGWGGLNTDTQYF
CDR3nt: TGTGCTAGTGGTTGGGGCTGGGGGGGGCTAAACACAGATACGCAGTATTTT

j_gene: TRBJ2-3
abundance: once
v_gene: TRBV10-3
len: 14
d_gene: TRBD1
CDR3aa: CAIKGGQEADTQYF
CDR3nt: TGTGCCATCAAGGGGGGACAGGAGGCAGATACGCAGTATTTT

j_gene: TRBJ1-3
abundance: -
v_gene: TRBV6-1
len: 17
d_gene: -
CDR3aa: CASSANTAALSGNTIYF
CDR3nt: TGTGCCAGCAGTGCTAACACAGCGGCGCTCTCTGGAAACACCATATATTTT

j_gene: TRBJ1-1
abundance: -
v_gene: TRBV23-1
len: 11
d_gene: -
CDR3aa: CARTGIPEAFF
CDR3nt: TGCGCCAGAACAGGGATCCCTGAAGCTTTCTTT

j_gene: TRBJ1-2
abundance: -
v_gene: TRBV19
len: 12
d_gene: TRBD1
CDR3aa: CASRQGGYGYTF
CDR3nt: TGTGCCAGCCGACAGGGGGGCTATGGCTACACCTTC

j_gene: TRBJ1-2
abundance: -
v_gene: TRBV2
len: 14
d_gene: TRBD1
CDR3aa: CASTDRGRDYGYTF
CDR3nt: TGTGCCAGCACCGACAGGGGGCGCGACTATGGCTACACCTTC

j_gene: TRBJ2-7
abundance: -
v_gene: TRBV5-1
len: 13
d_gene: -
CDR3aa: CASSLIAEGEQYF
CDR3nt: TGCGCCAGCAGCTTGATCGCAGAGGGTGAGCAGTACTTC

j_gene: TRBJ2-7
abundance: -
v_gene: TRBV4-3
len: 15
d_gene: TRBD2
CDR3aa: CASSPEGLAGEEQYF
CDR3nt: TGCGCCAGCAGCCCGGAAGGACTAGCGGGGGAGGAGCAGTACTTC

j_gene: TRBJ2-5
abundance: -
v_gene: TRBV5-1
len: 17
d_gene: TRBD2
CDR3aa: CASSLAVLAGVQETQYF
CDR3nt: TGCGCCAGCAGCTTGGCGGTGCTAGCGGGGGTACAAGAGACCCAGTACTTC

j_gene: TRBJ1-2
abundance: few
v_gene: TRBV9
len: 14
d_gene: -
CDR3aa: CASRGTGRGGSYTF
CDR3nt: TGTGCCAGCAGGGGCACAGGGAGGGGAGGTAGCTACACCTTC

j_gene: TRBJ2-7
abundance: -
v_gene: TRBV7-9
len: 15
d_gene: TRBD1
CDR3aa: CASSRGQGLSYEQYF
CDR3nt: TGTGCCAGCAGCCGCGGACAGGGCCTTTCCTACGAGCAGTACTTC

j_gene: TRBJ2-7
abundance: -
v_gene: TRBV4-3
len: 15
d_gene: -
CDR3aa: CASSPGWGALYEQYF
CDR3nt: TGCGCCAGCAGCCCTGGATGGGGCGCCCTCTACGAGCAGTACTTC

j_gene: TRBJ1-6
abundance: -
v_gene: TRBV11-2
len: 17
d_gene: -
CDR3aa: CASSLAGRSSYNSPLHF
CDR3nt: TGTGCCAGCAGCTTAGCAGGAAGAAGCTCCTATAATTCACCCCTCCACTTT

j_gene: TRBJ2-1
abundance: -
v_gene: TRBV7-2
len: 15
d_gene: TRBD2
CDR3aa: CASSLTSGGYIEQFF
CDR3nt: TGTGCCAGCAGCTTGACTAGCGGGGGTTACATTGAGCAGTTCTTC

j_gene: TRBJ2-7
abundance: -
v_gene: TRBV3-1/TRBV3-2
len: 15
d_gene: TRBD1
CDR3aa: CASSQDRDRVGEQYF
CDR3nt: TGTGCCAGCAGCCAAGATCGAGACAGGGTGGGCGAGCAGTACTTC

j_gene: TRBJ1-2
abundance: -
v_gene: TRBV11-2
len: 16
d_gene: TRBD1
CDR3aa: CASSLGSGQLNYGYTF
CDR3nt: TGTGCCAGCAGCTTAGGGTCGGGACAGCTCAACTATGGCTACACCTTC

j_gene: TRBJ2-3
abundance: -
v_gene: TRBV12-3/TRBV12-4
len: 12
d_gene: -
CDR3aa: CASLAGTDTQYF
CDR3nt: TGTGCCAGCCTTGCGGGGACAGATACGCAGTATTTT

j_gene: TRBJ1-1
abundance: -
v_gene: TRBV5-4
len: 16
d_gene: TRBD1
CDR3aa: CASSPGGTGGNTEAFF
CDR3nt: TGTGCCAGCAGCCCGGGGGGGACAGGGGGCAACACTGAAGCTTTCTTT

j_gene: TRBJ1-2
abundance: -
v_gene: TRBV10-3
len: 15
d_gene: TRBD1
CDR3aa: CAISGPGQTNYGYTF
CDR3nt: TGTGCCATCAGTGGACCGGGACAGACCAACTATGGCTACACCTTC

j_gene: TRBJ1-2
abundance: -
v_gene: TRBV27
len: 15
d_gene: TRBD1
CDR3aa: CASRRLATGDYGYTF
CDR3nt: TGTGCCAGCAGGAGACTTGCGACAGGGGACTATGGCTACACCTTC

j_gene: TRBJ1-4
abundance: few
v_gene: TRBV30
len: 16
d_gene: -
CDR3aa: CAWIAGLRWGNEKLFF
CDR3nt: TGTGCCTGGATTGCAGGGCTTCGTTGGGGTAATGAAAAACTGTTTTTT

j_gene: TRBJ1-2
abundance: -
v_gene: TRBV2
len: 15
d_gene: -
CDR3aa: CASRLRTASGYGYTF
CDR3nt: TGTGCCAGCAGACTTCGGACAGCCTCTGGCTATGGCTACACCTTC